Presented here are 7 T cell receptor beta chains from one specimen sequenced in a study of control samples from healthy donors and cancer patients. Data came from immunoSEQ multiplex PCR; TCRdb stores just in-frame clones and leaves some out. The data hold around 70,000 clones, with 75% to 90% observed a single time. Sequenced input: PBMCs. Every receptor here comes from a woman aged 45-65 years with colorectal cancer.

V gene TRBV4-3 combines with J gene TRBJ1-6, with 7 bases matching TRBD1. J was trimmed by 10 bases and V by 0 bases; bases with no gene match: 12. The CDR3 extends over 17 amino acids. The germline gives CDR1 LGHNA, CDR2 YSLEER. Written as DNA, the CDR3 is TGCGCCAGCAGCCAAGATGGGGCGGCAGGGGGTGGATCACCCCTCCACTTT. As protein: CASSQDGAAGGGSPLHF.

V is TRBV6-1 and J is TRBJ1-5; 10 bases are shared with TRBD1. The CDR3 loop spans 13 amino acids. Germline CDR1 and CDR2: MNHNS and SASEGT. Losses at the gene ends were 3 bases for V and 15 bases for J; bases not matched to a gene: 8. The CDR3 bases are TGTGCCAGCAGTGACGGGGACAGGGGAAGCTGGCATTTT. Its translation: CASSDGDRGSWHF.

The gene calls are TRBV3-1 (or the pseudogene TRBV3-2) and TRBJ1-1; no clear D gene. V lost 0 bases to trimming and J lost 5 bases, with 10 bases between them. This CDR3 region has 14 residues. Germline loops: CDR1 LGHDT, CDR2 YNNKEL (reference sequence). The DNA for the CDR3 is TGTGCCAGCAGCCAAGATGGAGGAATAACTGAAGCTTTCTTT. It encodes CASSQDGGITEAFF.

The genes are TRBV6-5 and TRBJ1-1; 10 bases match TRBD1. V trimming: 6 bases; J trimming: 3 bases; junction bases outside the gene matches: 7. Looked up from germline, CDR1 is MNHEY and CDR2 is SVGAGI. CDR3 size: 15 residues. The CDR3 loop is CASRTGGLGDTEAFF. The CDR3 DNA reads TGTGCCAGCAGGACAGGGGGCCTTGGGGACACTGAAGCTTTCTTT.

The chain has TRBV10-3 and TRBJ1-5, with 7 positions matching TRBD1. CDR1 is ENHRY and CDR2 is SYGVKD in the germline V gene. V was clipped by 2 bases and J by 2 bases; unmatched bases: 12. The CDR3 consists of 18 residues. The CDR3 DNA reads as TGTGCCATCAGTGAGGGTAACAGGGGTAAGGTGGGCAATCAGCCCCAGCATTTT. This translates into CAISEGNRGKVGNQPQHF.

The rearrangement joins TRBV6-2 or TRBV6-3 to TRBJ1-2; the match to TRBD1 covers 9 bases. Germline CDR1 and CDR2: MNHEY and SVGEGT. The CDR3 covers 14 residues. V lost 5 bases to trimming and J lost 6 bases; unmatched junction nucleotides: 7. CDR3 DNA: TGTGCCAGCAGTGCAACCGGGACAGGGCATGGCTACACCTTC. Translated: CASSATGTGHGYTF.

In this sample, this clone turned up a few times. The chain uses TRBV19 and TRBJ1-5; 10 bases are shared with TRBD1. The J segment lost 2 bases and the V segment lost 6 bases, leaving 13 bases of the junction unmatched. Germline assignment: CDR1 LNHDA and CDR2 SQIVND (reference sequence). The CDR3 has 18 amino acids. The CDR3 region has the DNA TGTGCCAGTAGGACTGGACAGGGGGTGAATGTCGGCAATCAGCCCCAGCATTTT. Protein sequence: CASRTGQGVNVGNQPQHF.